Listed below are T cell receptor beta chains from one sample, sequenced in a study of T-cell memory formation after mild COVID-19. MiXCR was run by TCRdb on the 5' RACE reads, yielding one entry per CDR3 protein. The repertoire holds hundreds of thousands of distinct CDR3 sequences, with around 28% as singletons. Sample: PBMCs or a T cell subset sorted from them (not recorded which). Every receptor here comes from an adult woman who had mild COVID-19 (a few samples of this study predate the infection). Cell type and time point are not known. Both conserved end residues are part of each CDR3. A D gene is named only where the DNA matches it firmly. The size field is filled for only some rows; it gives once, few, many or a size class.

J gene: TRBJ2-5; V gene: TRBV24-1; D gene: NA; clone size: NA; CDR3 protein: CSTSDQVQGQETQYF; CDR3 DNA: TGTTCCACCAGTGATCAGGTACAGGGCCAAGAGACCCAGTACTTC
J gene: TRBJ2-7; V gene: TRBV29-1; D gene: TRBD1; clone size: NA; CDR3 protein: CSGLGQDYEQYF; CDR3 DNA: TGCAGCGGACTGGGACAGGACTACGAGCAGTACTTC
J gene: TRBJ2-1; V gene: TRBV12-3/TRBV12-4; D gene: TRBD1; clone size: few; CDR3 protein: CASSYLGQGVHEQFF; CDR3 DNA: TGTGCCAGCAGCTACCTGGGACAGGGGGTTCATGAGCAGTTCTTC
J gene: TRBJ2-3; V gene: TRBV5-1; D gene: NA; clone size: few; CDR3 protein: CASSLAVRGRSTDTQYF; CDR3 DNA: TGCGCCAGCAGCTTGGCGGTCAGGGGAAGGTCCACAGATACGCAGTATTTT
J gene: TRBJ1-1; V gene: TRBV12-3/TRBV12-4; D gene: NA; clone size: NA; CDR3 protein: CASLMNTEAFF; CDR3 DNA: TGTGCCAGCCTTATGAACACTGAAGCTTTCTTT
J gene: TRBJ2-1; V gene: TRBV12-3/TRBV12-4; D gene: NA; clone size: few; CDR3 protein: CASSSDRTLYNEQFF; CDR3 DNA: TGTGCCAGCAGTTCGGACAGAACCTTGTACAATGAGCAGTTCTTC
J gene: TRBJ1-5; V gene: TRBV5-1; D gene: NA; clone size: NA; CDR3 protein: CASSPMGQSQPQHF; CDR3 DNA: TGCGCCAGCAGCCCGATGGGGCAATCTCAGCCCCAGCATTTT
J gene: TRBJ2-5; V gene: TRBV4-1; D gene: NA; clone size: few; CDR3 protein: CASSPAQVTEETQYF; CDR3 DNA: TGCGCCAGCAGCCCCGCACAAGTTACCGAGGAGACCCAGTACTTC
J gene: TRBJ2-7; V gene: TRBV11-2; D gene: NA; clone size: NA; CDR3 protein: CASSPLRGQGYYEQYF; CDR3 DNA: TGTGCCAGCAGCCCCCTTCGCGGCCAGGGGTACTACGAGCAGTACTTC
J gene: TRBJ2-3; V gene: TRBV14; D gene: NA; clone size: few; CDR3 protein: CASSQDGESIFTDTQYF; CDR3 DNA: TGTGCCAGCAGCCAAGACGGGGAATCGATCTTCACAGATACGCAGTATTTT
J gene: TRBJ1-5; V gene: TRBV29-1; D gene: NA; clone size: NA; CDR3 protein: CSGDREKVYCFNQPQHF; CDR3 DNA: TGCAGCGGTGATAGGGAGAAGGTGTATTGCTTCAATCAGCCCCAGCATTTT
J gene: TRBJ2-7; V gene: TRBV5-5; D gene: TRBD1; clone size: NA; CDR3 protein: CASSVDRDRAYEQYF; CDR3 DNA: TGTGCCAGCAGCGTCGACAGGGACCGCGCCTACGAGCAGTACTTC
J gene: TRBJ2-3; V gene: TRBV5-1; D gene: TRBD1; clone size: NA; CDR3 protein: CASSLEGQYTDTQYF; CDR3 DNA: TGCGCCAGCAGCTTGGAGGGACAGTACACAGATACGCAGTATTTT
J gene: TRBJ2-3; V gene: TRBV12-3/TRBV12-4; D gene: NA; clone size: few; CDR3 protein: CASSGEGDTQYF; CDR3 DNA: TGTGCCAGCAGTGGCGAAGGAGATACGCAGTATTTT
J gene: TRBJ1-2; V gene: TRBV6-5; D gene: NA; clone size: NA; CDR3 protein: CASSYSQGPYGYTF; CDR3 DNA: TGTGCCAGCAGTTACTCTCAGGGGCCCTATGGCTACACCTTC
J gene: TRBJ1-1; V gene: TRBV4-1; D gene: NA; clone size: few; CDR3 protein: CASSQGPTNIGTEAFF; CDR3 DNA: TGCGCCAGCAGCCAAGGACCGACTAACATAGGCACTGAAGCTTTCTTT
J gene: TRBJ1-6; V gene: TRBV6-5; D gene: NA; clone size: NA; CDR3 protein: CASTIKWTSSYNSPLHF; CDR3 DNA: TGTGCCAGCACCATAAAGTGGACGAGCTCCTATAATTCACCCCTCCACTTT
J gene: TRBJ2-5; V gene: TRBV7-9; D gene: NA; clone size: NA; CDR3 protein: CASSSHQGLGETQYF; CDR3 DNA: TGTGCCAGCAGCTCTCACCAGGGGTTGGGAGAGACCCAGTACTTC
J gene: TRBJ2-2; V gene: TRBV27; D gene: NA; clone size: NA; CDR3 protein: CASSLSGFYGELFF; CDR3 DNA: TGTGCCAGCAGTTTATCAGGGTTTTACGGGGAGCTGTTTTTT
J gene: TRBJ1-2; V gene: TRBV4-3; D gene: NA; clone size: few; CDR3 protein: CASSLAVRGMNYGYTF; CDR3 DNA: TGCGCCAGCAGCTTAGCTGTGCGGGGGATGAACTATGGCTACACCTTC
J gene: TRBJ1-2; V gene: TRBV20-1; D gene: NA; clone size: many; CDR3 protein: CSARVPGDGYTF; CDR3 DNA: TGCAGTGCTAGAGTCCCAGGGGATGGCTACACCTTC
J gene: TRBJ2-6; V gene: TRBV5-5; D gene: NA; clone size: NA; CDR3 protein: CASSRESSGANVLTF; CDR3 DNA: TGTGCCAGCAGCCGTGAAAGCTCTGGGGCCAACGTCCTGACTTTC
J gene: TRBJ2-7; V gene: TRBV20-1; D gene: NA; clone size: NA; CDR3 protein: CSARPPGRGYEQYF; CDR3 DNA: TGCAGTGCTAGGCCCCCGGGAAGAGGCTACGAGCAGTACTTC
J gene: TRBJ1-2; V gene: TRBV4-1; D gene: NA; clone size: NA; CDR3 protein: CASSQAYQTASYGYTF; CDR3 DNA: TGCGCCAGCAGCCAAGCCTACCAGACGGCGAGCTATGGCTACACCTTC
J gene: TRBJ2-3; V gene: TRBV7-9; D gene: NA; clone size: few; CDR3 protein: CASSLAAARGNTQYF; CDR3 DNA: TGTGCCAGCAGCTTAGCAGCGGCCCGGGGGAATACGCAGTATTTT
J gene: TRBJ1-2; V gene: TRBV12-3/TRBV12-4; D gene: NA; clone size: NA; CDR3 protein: CASRGTDLGGYTF; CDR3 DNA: TGTGCCAGCAGGGGGACGGACTTAGGGGGCTACACCTTC
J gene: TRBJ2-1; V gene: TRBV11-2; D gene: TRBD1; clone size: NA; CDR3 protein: CASSSGTANEQFF; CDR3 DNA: TGTGCCAGCAGCTCTGGGACAGCTAATGAGCAGTTCTTC
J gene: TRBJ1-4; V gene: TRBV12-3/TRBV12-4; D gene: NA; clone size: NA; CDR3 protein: CASSPRATNEKLFF; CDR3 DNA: TGTGCCAGCAGCCCCCGGGCAACTAATGAAAAACTGTTTTTT
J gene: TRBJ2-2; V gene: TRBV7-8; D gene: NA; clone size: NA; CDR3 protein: CASSDDPGFTTGELFF; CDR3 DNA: TGTGCCAGCAGTGACGACCCGGGGTTTACGACCGGGGAGCTGTTTTTT
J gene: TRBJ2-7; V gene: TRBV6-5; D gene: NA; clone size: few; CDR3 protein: CASSYEQNYEQYF; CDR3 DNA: TGTGCCAGCAGTTACGAACAGAACTACGAGCAGTACTTC
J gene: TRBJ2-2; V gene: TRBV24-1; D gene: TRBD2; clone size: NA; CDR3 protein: CATSDFGLAGAGGELFF; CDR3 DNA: TGTGCCACCAGTGATTTTGGACTAGCGGGGGCTGGAGGGGAGCTGTTTTTT
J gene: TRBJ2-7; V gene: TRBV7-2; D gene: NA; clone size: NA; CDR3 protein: CASSSNPQGEQYF; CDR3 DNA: TGTGCCAGCAGCTCGAACCCCCAGGGCGAGCAGTACTTC
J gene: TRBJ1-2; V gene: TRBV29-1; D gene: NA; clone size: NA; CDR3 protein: CSVQGNGYTF; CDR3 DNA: TGCAGCGTACAGGGTAATGGCTACACCTTC
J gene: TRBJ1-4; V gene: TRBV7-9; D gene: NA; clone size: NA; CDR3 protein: CASSLEGPGAKEKLFF; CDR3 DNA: TGTGCCAGCAGCTTAGAGGGCCCAGGGGCTAAGGAAAAACTGTTTTTT
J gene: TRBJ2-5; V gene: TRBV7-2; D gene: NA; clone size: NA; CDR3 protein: CASSGVGGETQYF; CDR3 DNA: TGTGCCAGCAGCGGAGTGGGGGGTGAGACCCAGTACTTC
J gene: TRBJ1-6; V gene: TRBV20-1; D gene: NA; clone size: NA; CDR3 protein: CSARDISREGNSPLHF; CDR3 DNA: TGCAGTGCTAGAGATATTAGTCGTGAGGGAAATTCACCCCTCCACTTT
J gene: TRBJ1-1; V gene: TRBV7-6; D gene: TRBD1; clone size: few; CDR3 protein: CASSAGQGMNTEAFF; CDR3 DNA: TGTGCCAGCAGCGCGGGACAGGGGATGAACACTGAAGCTTTCTTT
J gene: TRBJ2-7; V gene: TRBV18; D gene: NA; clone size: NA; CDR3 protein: CASSPPVMTYEQYF; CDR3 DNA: TGTGCCAGCTCACCACCGGTTATGACCTACGAGCAGTACTTC
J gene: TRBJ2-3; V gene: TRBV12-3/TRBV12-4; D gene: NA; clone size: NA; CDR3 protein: CASRRLGRGDTQYF; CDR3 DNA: TGTGCCAGCAGGAGGCTGGGCAGGGGAGATACGCAGTATTTT
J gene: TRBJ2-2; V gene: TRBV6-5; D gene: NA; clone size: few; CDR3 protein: CASSYGLVVGELFF; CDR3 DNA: TGTGCCAGCAGTTATGGATTAGTGGTCGGGGAGCTGTTTTTT
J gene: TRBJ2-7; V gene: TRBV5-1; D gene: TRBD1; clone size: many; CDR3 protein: CASSSGTGTYEQYF; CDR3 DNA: TGCGCCAGCAGCTCTGGGACAGGGACCTACGAGCAGTACTTC